The clone carrying this T cell receptor beta chain came up many times. The CDR3 contains 14 residues. V lost 0 bases, J lost 1 base, and 4 bases lay in between. CDR1 is MNHNY, CDR2 SVGAGI, per germline (reference sequence). Time point given: patch test 1, 2 weeks after DPC sensitization. Treatment in this sample: therapeutic diphenylcyclopropenone sensitization with weekly scalp DPC. It was from unfractionated whole blood that total RNA was extracted. TCRdb used MiXCR to reprocess the RACE reads, holding one entry per CDR3 protein. The table has fewer than 50,000 distinct CDR3 sequences, 3% to 4% seen once. The sample is drawn from a study of human T cells and chemical hapten exposure. Study information: The patients, most of them female, presented with alopecia areata, totalis or universalis. From small differences in pooled library volume came most of the variation in per-sample TCR yields.

This chain joins TRBV6-6 and TRBJ1-5; D is unresolved. The starting material was whole blood, obtained in connection with sensitization to the hapten diphenylcyclopropenone (DPC). The receptor was derived from a man aged 50 to 59 with alopecia areata. Some clones in this sample may be carry-over from other donors' samples. In DNA form, the CDR3 reads TGTGCCAGCAGTTACTCGCAGAGCAATCAGCCCCAGCATTTT. This sequence encodes CASSYSQSNQPQHF.